This TCR beta chain derives from a study of shared clonotypes between healthy human individuals. As for the study in general: Three plates each covered CD4 naive and memory; CD8 naive two, CD8 memory one.

CD45RO negativity and positive selection for CCR7 defined naive CD8 cells, a population that excluded terminally differentiated effector memory CD45RA+ cells. Method: immunoSEQ multiplex PCR; TCRdb's copy keeps in-frame clones and lacks some. The sample includes around 2,100,000 clones, approximately 94% seen only once; the top ten take roughly 1.2%. Trimming cost V 3 bases and J 0 bases; bases outside gene matches: 4. Germline-derived CDR1 and CDR2 are SGHRS and YFSETQ. CDR3 length equals 15 residues. The sequencing input was naive CD8+ T cells sorted from blood. The TCR was taken from a man aged 18 to 29 in good health. The genes are TRBV5-1 and TRBJ2-7, with 9 positions matching TRBD1. CDR3 residues: CASSYRDRASYEQYF. Written as DNA, the CDR3 is TGCGCCAGCAGCTACCGGGACAGGGCCTCCTACGAGCAGTACTTC.